This passage covers 24 T cell receptor beta chains from one sample sequenced in a study of blood T cell repertoires in COVID-19. Here immunoSEQ multiplex PCR was the method, and the copy in TCRdb shows in-frame clones only, minus some. The sample lists fewer than 200,000 clones, roughly 86% seen once, with about 2.6% in the top ten. The specimen sequenced was peripheral blood. These receptor sequences come from a woman of 80 years or more with COVID-19, enrolled during active disease.

The chain has TRBV28 and TRBJ1-5; 9 bases fit TRBD1. Trimming cost V 7 bases and J 4 bases; bases outside gene matches: 8. Germline lookup yields CDR1 MDHEN and CDR2 SYDVKM. The CDR3 sequence is 15 residues long. The CDR3 reads CASTGQGRRNQPQHF. As DNA, the CDR3 is TGTGCCAGCACCGGACAGGGGAGAAGGAATCAGCCCCAGCATTTT.

The J gene is TRBJ2-1, the V gene TRBV5-6; 11 bases line up with TRBD2. The ends lost 6 bases at V and 7 bases at J; junction bases unmatched: 9. Germline V gene lookup returns CDR1 SGHDT and CDR2 YYEEEE. The CDR3 totals 15 residues. The DNA for the CDR3 is TGTGCCAGCAACCTTCTAGCGGGAGGAAGGAATGAGCAGTTCTTC. Amino acids: CASNLLAGGRNEQFF.

V and J are TRBV11-1 and TRBJ2-2; D is unclear. Germline-derived CDR1 and CDR2 are SGHAT and FQDESV (reference sequence). The CDR3 is made up of 14 amino acids. Trimming removed 5 bases from V and 4 bases from J, with 11 bases in between. This chain's CDR3 is CASSRSDSTGELFF. The CDR3, as DNA: TGTGCCAGCAGCCGCTCCGACTCCACCGGGGAGCTGTTTTTT.

The chain couples TRBV3-1 (or the pseudogene TRBV3-2) to TRBJ2-7, with D possibly TRBD2 on 6 matching bases. Germline CDR1 reads LGHDT; CDR2 reads YNNKEL (reference sequence). This CDR3 comprises 15 residues. Trimming took 1 base from V and 2 from J, leaving 12 bases between them. CDR3 nucleotides: TGTGCCAGCAGCCAAGCGCGGGGAAAGACCTACGAGCAGTACTTC. Translating it yields CASSQARGKTYEQYF.

V gene TRBV2 combines with J gene TRBJ1-6, with TRBD1 identical over 9 bases. The trim removed 10 bases at V and 6 bases at J, leaving 10 bases unmatched. The CDR3 has 15 residues. The V gene's germline CDR1 is SNHLY and CDR2 FYNNEI. This chain's CDR3 is CATQRAGQGNSPLHF. CDR3 nucleotide sequence: TGTGCCACGCAGCGTGCGGGACAGGGTAATTCACCCCTCCACTTT.

The gene calls are TRBV6-5 and TRBJ1-4; tentatively, D is TRBD1 (5 bases). Between the trimmed V and J ends, which lost 7 bases and 2 bases, there was a span of 14 bases. Germline V gene lookup returns CDR1 MNHEY and CDR2 SVGAGI. The CDR3 has 15 amino acids. CDR3 region: CASKDSAGTNEKLFF. The CDR3 DNA is TGTGCCAGCAAGGATTCAGCAGGGACTAATGAAAAACTGTTTTTT.

The chain joins TRBV5-1 to TRBJ1-2, with D possibly being TRBD1 (5 bases). The CDR3 runs 13 residues. In germline, CDR1 is SGHRS, CDR2 YFSETQ. Trimming removed 5 bases at V and 3 bases at J, with 11 bases between. Written as DNA, the CDR3 is TGCGCCAGCAGGACAGAAAACTACTATGGCTACACCTTC. Its translation is CASRTENYYGYTF.

The chain couples TRBV6-1 to TRBJ1-1, with a tentative D call TRBD1 (6 bases). This CDR3 spans 18 amino acids. The germline V and J ends were trimmed by 4 bases and 0 bases, with 21 bases remaining between them. Germline V gives CDR1 MNHNS, CDR2 SASEGT. CDR3 DNA: TGTGCCAGCAGTGTAGAAATAATGGGGGGGCCCATGAACACTGAAGCTTTCTTT. This sequence encodes CASSVEIMGGPMNTEAFF.

The rearrangement joins TRBV6-4 to TRBJ1-5; TRBD1 agrees at 10 bases. The CDR3 spans 16 residues. CDR1 is MRHNA, CDR2 SNTAGT, per germline. With V trimmed by 6 bases and J by 6 bases, 11 bases remained unmatched. In nucleotides, the CDR3 is TGTGCCAGCAGCTCCCCGGGACAGGGGTCCGGTCAGCCCCAGCATTTT. It yields the protein CASSSPGQGSGQPQHF.

The V and J genes are TRBV6-2 or TRBV6-3 and TRBJ2-5, with D possibly TRBD2 on 5 matching bases. Germline CDR1 and CDR2: MNHEY and SVGEGT. Trimming removed 6 bases at V and 8 bases at J, with 10 bases between. The CDR3 is 11 residues long. The CDR3 protein is CASSTEGTQYF. The CDR3 DNA is TGTGCCAGCAGCACTGAGGGAACCCAGTACTTC.

The rearrangement uses TRBV7-9 and TRBJ1-1; D gene unclear. V was trimmed by 4 bases and J by 2 bases, leaving 11 bases between them. Looked up from germline, CDR1 is SEHNR and CDR2 is FQNEAQ (reference sequence). This CDR3 contains 14 residues. The CDR3 nucleotides are TGTGCCAGCAGCTCAGAAACAGCTAACACTGAAGCTTTCTTT. Its translation: CASSSETANTEAFF.

CDR3 DNA sequence: TGTGCCAGCAGCCTGTTCAATCAGCCCCAGCATTTT. This encodes CASSLFNQPQHF. The chain links TRBV5-4 to TRBJ1-5; D not resolved. The germline gives CDR1 SGHNT, CDR2 YYREEE (reference sequence). Between the trimmed V and J ends, which lost 4 bases and 3 bases, there was a span of 5 bases. This CDR3 is built from 12 residues.

The genes are TRBV6-6 and TRBJ1-6, with TRBD1 identical over 11 bases. CDR1 and CDR2 (germline): MNHNY, SVGAGI (reference sequence). The length of the CDR3 is 15 residues. V shed 6 bases, J shed 11 bases, and the junction held 9 bases outside the gene matches. DNA for the CDR3: TGTGCCAGCAGGCCCGGGACAGGGGGAAGAGCACCCCTCCACTTT. Its protein product is CASRPGTGGRAPLHF.

The chain carries TRBV28 and TRBJ2-1; 8 bases are shared with TRBD1. CDR3 size: 16 residues. From germline, CDR1 is MDHEN and CDR2 SYDVKM. J gave up 4 bases and V 8 bases, and 13 bases lay outside the gene matches. CDR3: CASGGFGTGVYNEQFF. As DNA, the CDR3 is TGTGCCAGCGGGGGCTTCGGGACAGGTGTATACAATGAGCAGTTCTTC.

This chain joins TRBV28 and TRBJ1-3, with unresolved D. V was clipped by 5 bases and J by 1 base, with 9 bases between them. The CDR3 covers 14 residues. Germline V CDR1 and CDR2: MDHEN, SYDVKM. The CDR3: CASSPQVSGNTIYF. The CDR3 region has the DNA TGTGCCAGCAGTCCCCAGGTATCTGGAAACACCATATATTTT.

The chain carries TRBV5-5 and TRBJ1-2; TRBD1 matches at 9 bases. The germline V gene encodes CDR1 SGHKS and CDR2 YYEKEE (reference sequence). V lost 2 bases to trimming and J lost 0 bases; unmatched junction nucleotides: 5. The CDR3 runs to 16 residues. The chain's CDR3 is CASSFRTGASNYGYTF. The CDR3 nucleotides are TGTGCCAGCAGCTTCCGGACAGGGGCTTCTAACTATGGCTACACCTTC.

This sequence joins TRBV6-1 and TRBJ2-7; D ambiguous. V lost 3 bases and J 2 bases, leaving 8 bases between the germline ends. Germline V lookup: CDR1 MNHNS, CDR2 SASEGT. The CDR3 totals 13 residues. Written as DNA, the CDR3 is TGTGCCAGCAGTGACCCCAGTCCCTACGAGCAGTACTTC. As protein: CASSDPSPYEQYF.

V gene TRBV6-1 combines with J gene TRBJ2-3, with 10 nucleotides matching TRBD1. This CDR3 has 16 residues. Looked up from germline, CDR1 is MNHNS and CDR2 is SASEGT. Trimming removed 2 bases from V and 1 base from J; junction bases left unmatched: 3. The CDR3 reads CASSERTGGGTDTQYF. CDR3 nucleotides: TGTGCCAGCAGTGAACGGACAGGGGGGGGCACAGATACGCAGTATTTT.

The chain combines TRBV19 with TRBJ2-7, with 10 bases aligning to TRBD1. This CDR3 has 15 residues. V was pared by 3 bases and J by 3 bases, with 5 bases of the junction left unmatched. The germline V gene has CDR1 LNHDA and CDR2 SQIVND (reference sequence). In nucleotides, the CDR3 is TGTGCCAGTAGTATTAGGACAGGGGGAAACTACGAGCAGTACTTC. It translates to CASSIRTGGNYEQYF.

The chain couples TRBV9 to TRBJ2-7, with D possibly TRBD1 on 7 matching bases. The CDR3 runs 16 residues. Trimming stripped 3 bases from V and 3 bases from J, with 19 bases between. The germline CDR1 and CDR2 sequences are SGDLS and YYNGEE. The CDR3 sequence is CASSESAGQLLYEQYF. The CDR3 coding sequence is TGTGCCAGCAGCGAGTCCGCGGGACAGCTCCTCTACGAGCAGTACTTC.

The genes are TRBV20-1 and TRBJ1-3, with D unresolved. The V gene lost 5 bases and the J gene lost 2 bases, with 4 bases spanning the gap. Germline CDR1 is DFQATT and CDR2 is SNEGSKA (reference sequence). The length of the CDR3 is 11 residues. The CDR3 sequence: CSAPAGNTIYF. As DNA, the CDR3 is TGCAGTGCTCCGGCTGGAAACACCATATATTTT.

V and J are TRBV27 and TRBJ1-1; perhaps TRBD1 as D (5 bases). V lost 0 bases to trimming and J lost 5 bases, with 10 bases between them. Germline V gene lookup returns CDR1 MNHEY and CDR2 SMNVEV (reference sequence). CDR3 length: 14 residues. The CDR3 region is CASSLSRGWTEAFF. CDR3 sequence (DNA): TGTGCCAGCAGTTTATCAAGGGGATGGACTGAAGCTTTCTTT.

This chain connects TRBV5-1 to TRBJ2-1; D is perhaps TRBD2 (6 bases). The CDR3 loop spans 13 amino acids. V shed 4 bases and J shed 6 bases, with 11 bases lying between them. Germline V gene lookup returns CDR1 SGHRS and CDR2 YFSETQ. The CDR3 nucleotides read TGCGCCAGCAGCCCGGGGACTGGCAATGAGCAGTTCTTC. This gives the protein CASSPGTGNEQFF. Looking up the rest from reference TRBV5-1 and TRBJ2-1 gives the full variable domain: KAGVTQTPRYLIKTRGQQVTLSCSPISGHRSVSWYQQTPGQGLQFLFEYFSETQRNKGNFPGRFSGRQFSNSRSEMNVSTLELGDSALYLCASSPGTGNEQFFGPGTRLTVL.

The chain recombines TRBV5-6 with TRBJ2-1; 9 bases match TRBD2. The CDR3 totals 15 residues. Looked up from germline, CDR1 is SGHDT and CDR2 is YYEEEE. The trim removed 5 bases at V and 6 bases at J, leaving 9 bases unmatched. The CDR3 DNA reads TGTGCCAGCAGGGCGTCAGCGGGAGGCTCCAATGAGCAGTTCTTC. Translated: CASRASAGGSNEQFF.